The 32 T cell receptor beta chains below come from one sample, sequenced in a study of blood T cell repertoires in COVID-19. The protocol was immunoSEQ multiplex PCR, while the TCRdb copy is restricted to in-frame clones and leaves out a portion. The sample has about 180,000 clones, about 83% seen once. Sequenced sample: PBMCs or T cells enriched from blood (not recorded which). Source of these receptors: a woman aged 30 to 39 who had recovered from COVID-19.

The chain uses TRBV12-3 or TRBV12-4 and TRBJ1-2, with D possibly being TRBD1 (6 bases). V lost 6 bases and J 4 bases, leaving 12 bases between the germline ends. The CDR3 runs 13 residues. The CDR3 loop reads CASSQTGPYGYTF. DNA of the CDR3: TGTGCCAGCAGCCAGACAGGCCCCTATGGCTACACCTTC.

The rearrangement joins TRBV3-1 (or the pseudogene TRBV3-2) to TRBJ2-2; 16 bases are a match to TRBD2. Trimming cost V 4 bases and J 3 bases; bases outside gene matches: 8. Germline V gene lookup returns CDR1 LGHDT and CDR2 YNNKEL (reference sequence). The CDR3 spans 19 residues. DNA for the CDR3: TGTGCCAGCAGCCTGGGACTAGCGGGAGGGGTTAAGTACACCGGGGAGCTGTTTTTT. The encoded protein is CASSLGLAGGVKYTGELFF.

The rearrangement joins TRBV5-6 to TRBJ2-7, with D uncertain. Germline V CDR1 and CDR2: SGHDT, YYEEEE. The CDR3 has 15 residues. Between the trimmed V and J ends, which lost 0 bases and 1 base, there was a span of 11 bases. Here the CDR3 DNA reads TGTGCCAGCAGCTTGGGGCGGCGCGCGTCCTACGAGCAGTACTTC. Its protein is CASSLGRRASYEQYF.

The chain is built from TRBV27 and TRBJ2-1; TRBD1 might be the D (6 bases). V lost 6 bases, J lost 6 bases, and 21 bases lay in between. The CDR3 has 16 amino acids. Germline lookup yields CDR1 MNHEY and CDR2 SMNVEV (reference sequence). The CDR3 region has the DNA TGTGCCAGCAGACCCCCTTCCGAGGGGGTCTTCAATGAGCAGTTCTTC. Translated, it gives CASRPPSEGVFNEQFF.

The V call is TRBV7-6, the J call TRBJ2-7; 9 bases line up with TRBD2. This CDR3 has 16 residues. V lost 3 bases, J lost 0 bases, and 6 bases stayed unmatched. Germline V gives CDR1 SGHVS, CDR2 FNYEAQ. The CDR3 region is CASSFGSSGSSYEQYF. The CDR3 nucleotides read TGTGCCAGCAGCTTTGGGAGTAGCGGGAGCTCCTACGAGCAGTACTTC.

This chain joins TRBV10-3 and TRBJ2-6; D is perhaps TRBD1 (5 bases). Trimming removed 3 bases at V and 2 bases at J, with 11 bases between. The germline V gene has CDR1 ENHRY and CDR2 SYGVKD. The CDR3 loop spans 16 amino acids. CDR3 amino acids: CAISEKWGAGANVLTF. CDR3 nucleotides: TGTGCCATCAGTGAAAAATGGGGCGCTGGGGCCAACGTCCTGACTTTC.

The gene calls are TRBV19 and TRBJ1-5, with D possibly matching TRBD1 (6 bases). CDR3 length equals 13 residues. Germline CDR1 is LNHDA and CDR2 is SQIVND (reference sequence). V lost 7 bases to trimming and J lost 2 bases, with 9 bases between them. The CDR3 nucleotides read TGTGCCAGTAAAAAGGGGGGCAATCAGCCCCAGCATTTT. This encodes CASKKGGNQPQHF.

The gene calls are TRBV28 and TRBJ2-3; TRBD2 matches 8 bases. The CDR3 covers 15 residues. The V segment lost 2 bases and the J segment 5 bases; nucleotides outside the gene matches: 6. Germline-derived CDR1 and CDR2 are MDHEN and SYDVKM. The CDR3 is CASSLSGSAGDTQYF. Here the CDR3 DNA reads TGTGCCAGCAGTTTAAGCGGGAGTGCTGGAGATACGCAGTATTTT.

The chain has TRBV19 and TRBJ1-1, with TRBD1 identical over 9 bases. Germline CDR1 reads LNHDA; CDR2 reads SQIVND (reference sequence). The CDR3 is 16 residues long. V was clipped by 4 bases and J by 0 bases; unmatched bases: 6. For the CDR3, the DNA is TGTGCCAGTAGTAGTACCGGGACAGGGATGAACACTGAAGCTTTCTTT. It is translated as CASSSTGTGMNTEAFF.

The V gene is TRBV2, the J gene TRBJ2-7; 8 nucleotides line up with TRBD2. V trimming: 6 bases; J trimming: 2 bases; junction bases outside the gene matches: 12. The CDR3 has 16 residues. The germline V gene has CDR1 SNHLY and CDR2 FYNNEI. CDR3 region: CASRRTWLAGTYEQYF. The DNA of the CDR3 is TGTGCCAGCAGGAGAACTTGGCTAGCGGGCACCTACGAGCAGTACTTC.

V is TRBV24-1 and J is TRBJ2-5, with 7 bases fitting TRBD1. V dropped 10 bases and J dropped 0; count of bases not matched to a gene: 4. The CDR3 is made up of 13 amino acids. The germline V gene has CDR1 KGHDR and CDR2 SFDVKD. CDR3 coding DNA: TGTGCCACAAAAGACAGGGACCAAGAGACCCAGTACTTC. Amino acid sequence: CATKDRDQETQYF.

CDR3 sequence: CASSRNSGRSYNEQFF. Written as DNA, the CDR3 is TGTGCCAGCAGCAGAAATAGCGGGAGGTCCTACAATGAGCAGTTCTTC. The V and J genes are TRBV7-9 and TRBJ2-1; 10 positions match TRBD2. The CDR3 is made up of 16 amino acids. The ends lost 5 bases at V and 1 base at J; junction bases unmatched: 5. The V gene's germline CDR1 is SEHNR and CDR2 FQNEAQ (reference sequence).

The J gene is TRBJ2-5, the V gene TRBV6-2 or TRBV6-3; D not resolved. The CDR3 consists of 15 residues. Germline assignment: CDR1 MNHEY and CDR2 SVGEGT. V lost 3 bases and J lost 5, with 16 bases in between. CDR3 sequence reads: CASSYLRQGFETQYF. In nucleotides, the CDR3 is TGTGCCAGCAGTTATCTCAGACAAGGATTTGAGACCCAGTACTTC.

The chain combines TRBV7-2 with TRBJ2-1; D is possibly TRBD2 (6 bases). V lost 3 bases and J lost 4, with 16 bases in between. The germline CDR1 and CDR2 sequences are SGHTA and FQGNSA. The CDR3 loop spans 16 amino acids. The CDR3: CASSFSYGTPYNEQFF. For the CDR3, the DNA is TGTGCCAGCAGCTTTAGTTACGGGACTCCATACAATGAGCAGTTCTTC.

The CDR3 loop is CASSQRTAGVRETQYF. DNA for the CDR3: TGTGCCAGCAGCCAACGGACAGCCGGCGTGAGGGAGACCCAGTACTTC. This rearrangement joins TRBV3-1 (or the pseudogene TRBV3-2) to TRBJ2-5; tentatively, D is TRBD1 (6 bases). Germline loops: CDR1 LGHDT, CDR2 YNNKEL (reference sequence). There are 16 residues in the CDR3. Deletions cut 2 bases from V and 5 bases from J, with 18 bases between.

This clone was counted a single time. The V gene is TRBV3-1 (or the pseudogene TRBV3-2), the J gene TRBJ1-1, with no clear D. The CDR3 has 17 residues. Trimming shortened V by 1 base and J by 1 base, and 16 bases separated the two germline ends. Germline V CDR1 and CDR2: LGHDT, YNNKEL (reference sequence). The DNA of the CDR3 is TGTGCCAGCAGCCAAGCCCCCGGGAGGAGTGGGAACACTGAAGCTTTCTTT. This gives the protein CASSQAPGRSGNTEAFF.

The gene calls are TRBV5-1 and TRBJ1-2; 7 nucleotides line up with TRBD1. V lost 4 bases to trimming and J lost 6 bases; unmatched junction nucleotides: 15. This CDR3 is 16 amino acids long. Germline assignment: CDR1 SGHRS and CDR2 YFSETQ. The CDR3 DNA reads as TGCGCCAGCAGCGATGGCTCTCAGGGGGAGATAGATGGCTACACCTTC. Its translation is CASSDGSQGEIDGYTF.

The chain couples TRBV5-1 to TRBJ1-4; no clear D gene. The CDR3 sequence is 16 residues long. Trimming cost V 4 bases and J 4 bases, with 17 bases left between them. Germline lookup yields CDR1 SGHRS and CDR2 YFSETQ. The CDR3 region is CASSPAGGLSNEKLFF. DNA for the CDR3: TGCGCCAGCAGCCCCGCCGGCGGGTTGAGTAATGAAAAACTGTTTTTT.

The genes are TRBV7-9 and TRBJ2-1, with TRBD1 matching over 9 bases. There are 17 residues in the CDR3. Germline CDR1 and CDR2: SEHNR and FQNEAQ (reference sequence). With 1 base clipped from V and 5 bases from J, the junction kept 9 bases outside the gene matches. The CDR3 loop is CASSLVGQGSNNNEQFF. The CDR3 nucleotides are TGTGCCAGCAGCTTAGTTGGACAGGGGTCAAACAACAATGAGCAGTTCTTC.

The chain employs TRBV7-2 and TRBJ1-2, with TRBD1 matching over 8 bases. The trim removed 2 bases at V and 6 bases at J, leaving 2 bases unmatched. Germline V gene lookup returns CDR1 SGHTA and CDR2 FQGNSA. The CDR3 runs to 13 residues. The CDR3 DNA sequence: TGTGCCAGCAGCTTACTGACAGGGGATGGCTACACCTTC. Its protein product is CASSLLTGDGYTF.

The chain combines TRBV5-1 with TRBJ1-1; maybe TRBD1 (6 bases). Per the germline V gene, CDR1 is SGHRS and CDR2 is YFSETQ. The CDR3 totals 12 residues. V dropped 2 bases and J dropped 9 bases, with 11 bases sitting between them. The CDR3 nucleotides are TGCGCCAGCAGCTTAGGGGGGGCGCAAGCTTTCTTT. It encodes CASSLGGAQAFF. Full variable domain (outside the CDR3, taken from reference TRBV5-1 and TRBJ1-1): KAGVTQTPRYLIKTRGQQVTLSCSPISGHRSVSWYQQTPGQGLQFLFEYFSETQRNKGNFPGRFSGRQFSNSRSEMNVSTLELGDSALYLCASSLGGAQAFFGQGTRLTVV.

The CDR3 loop reads CASSQDRPAGVTDTQYF. The CDR3 DNA reads TGTGCCAGCAGCCAAGATAGGCCAGCGGGAGTCACAGATACGCAGTATTTT. V and J are TRBV3-1 (or the pseudogene TRBV3-2) and TRBJ2-3; TRBD2 aligns across 8 bases. From germline, CDR1 is LGHDT and CDR2 YNNKEL (reference sequence). The trim removed 0 bases at V and 2 bases at J, leaving 7 bases unmatched. CDR3 length: 17 amino acids.

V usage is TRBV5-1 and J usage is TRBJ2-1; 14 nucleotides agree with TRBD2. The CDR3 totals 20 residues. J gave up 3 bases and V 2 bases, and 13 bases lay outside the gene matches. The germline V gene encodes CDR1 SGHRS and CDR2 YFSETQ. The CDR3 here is CASSLSGRSGTSGSYNEQFF. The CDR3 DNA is TGCGCCAGCAGCTTATCAGGGAGGTCCGGGACTAGCGGGAGCTACAATGAGCAGTTCTTC. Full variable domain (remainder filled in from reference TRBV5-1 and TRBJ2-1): KAGVTQTPRYLIKTRGQQVTLSCSPISGHRSVSWYQQTPGQGLQFLFEYFSETQRNKGNFPGRFSGRQFSNSRSEMNVSTLELGDSALYLCASSLSGRSGTSGSYNEQFFGPGTRLTVL.

For the CDR3, the DNA is TGTGCCAGCAGCTTCGGGAGGGAAGAAGGCTCACCCCTCCACTTT. Protein sequence: CASSFGREEGSPLHF. The gene calls are TRBV11-2 and TRBJ1-6, with unresolved D. The V end was cut by 3 bases, the J end by 10 bases, with 16 bases between. Germline loops: CDR1 SGHAT, CDR2 FQNNGV. This CDR3 is built from 15 residues.

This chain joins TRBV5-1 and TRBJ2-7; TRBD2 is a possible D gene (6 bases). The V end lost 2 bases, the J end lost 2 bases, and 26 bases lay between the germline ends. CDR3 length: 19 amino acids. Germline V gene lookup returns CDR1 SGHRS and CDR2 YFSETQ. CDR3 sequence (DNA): TGCGCCAGCAGCTTAGGTTTAGGGGTGGTGGGACTCCCTCCCTACGAGCAGTACTTC. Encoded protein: CASSLGLGVVGLPPYEQYF.

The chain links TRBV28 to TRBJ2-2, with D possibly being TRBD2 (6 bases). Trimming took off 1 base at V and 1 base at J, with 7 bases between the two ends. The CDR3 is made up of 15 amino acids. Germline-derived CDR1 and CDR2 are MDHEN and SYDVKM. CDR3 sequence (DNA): TGTGCCAGCAGTTTATCCGGGAGGAACACCGGGGAGCTGTTTTTT. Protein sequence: CASSLSGRNTGELFF.

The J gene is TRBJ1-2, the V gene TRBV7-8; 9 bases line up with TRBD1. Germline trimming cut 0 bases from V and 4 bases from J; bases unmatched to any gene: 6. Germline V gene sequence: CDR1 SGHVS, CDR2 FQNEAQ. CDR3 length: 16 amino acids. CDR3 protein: CASSLAWDRDSYGYTF. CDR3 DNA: TGTGCCAGCAGCTTAGCCTGGGACAGGGACTCCTATGGCTACACCTTC.

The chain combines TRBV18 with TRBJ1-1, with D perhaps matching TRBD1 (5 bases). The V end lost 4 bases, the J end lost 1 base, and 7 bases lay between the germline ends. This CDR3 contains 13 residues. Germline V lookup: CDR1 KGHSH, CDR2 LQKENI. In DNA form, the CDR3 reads TGTGCCAGCTCACTGGACACGAACACTGAAGCTTTCTTT. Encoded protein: CASSLDTNTEAFF.

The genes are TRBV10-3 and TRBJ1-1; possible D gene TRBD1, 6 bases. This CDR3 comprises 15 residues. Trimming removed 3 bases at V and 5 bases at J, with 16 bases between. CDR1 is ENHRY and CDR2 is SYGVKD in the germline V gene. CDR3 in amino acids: CAISDYLGAETEAFF. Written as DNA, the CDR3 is TGTGCCATCAGTGATTATTTGGGGGCGGAAACTGAAGCTTTCTTT.

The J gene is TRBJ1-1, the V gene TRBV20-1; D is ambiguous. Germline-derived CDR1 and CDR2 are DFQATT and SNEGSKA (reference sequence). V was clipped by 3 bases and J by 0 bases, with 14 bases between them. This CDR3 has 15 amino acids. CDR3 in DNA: TGCAGTGCTAGTGACTTTGGGCAGTTGAACACTGAAGCTTTCTTT. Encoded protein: CSASDFGQLNTEAFF.

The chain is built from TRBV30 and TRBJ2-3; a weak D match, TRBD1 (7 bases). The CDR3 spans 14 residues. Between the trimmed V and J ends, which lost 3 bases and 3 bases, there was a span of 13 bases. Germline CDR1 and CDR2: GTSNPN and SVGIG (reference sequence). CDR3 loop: CAWREAGGTDTQYF. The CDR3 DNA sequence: TGTGCCTGGAGAGAGGCAGGGGGGACAGATACGCAGTATTTT.

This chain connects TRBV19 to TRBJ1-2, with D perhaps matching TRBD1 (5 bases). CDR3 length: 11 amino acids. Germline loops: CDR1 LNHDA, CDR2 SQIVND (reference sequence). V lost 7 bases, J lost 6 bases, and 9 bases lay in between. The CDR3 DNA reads TGTGCCAGTATTGCGGGGGATGGCTACACCTTC. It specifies CASIAGDGYTF.